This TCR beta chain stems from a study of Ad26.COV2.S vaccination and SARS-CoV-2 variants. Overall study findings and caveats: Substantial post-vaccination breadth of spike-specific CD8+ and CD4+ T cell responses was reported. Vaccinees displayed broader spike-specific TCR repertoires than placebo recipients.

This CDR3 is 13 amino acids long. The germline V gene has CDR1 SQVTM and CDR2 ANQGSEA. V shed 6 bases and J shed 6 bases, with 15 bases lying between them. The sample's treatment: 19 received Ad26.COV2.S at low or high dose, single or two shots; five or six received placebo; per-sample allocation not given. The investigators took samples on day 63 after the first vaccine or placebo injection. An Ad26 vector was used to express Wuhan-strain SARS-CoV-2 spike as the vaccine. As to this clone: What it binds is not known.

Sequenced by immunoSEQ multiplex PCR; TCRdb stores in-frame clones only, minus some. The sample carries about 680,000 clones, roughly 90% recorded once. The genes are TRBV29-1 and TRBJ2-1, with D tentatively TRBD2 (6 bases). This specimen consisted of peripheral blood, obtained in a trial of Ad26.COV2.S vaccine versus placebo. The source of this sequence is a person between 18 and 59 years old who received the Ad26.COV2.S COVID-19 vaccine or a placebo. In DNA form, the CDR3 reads TGCAGCGTAGGAGCTCCGGGAGTCAATGAGCAGTTCTTC. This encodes CSVGAPGVNEQFF.